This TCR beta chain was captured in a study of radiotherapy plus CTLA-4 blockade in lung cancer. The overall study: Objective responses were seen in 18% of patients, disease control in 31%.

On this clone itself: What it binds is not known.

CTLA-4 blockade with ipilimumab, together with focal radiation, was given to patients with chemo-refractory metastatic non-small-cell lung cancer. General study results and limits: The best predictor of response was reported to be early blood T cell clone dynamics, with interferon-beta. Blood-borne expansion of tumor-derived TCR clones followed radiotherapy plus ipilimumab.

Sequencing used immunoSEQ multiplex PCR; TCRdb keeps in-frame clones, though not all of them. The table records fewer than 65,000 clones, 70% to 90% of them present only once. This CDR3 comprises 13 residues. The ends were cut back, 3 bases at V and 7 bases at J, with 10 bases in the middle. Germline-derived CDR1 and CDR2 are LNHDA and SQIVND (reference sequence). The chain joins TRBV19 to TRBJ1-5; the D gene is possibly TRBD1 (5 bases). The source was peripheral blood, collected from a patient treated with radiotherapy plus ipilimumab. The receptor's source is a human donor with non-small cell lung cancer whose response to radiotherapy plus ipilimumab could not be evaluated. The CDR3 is CASSISREQPQHF. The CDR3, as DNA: TGTGCCAGTAGTATTAGCAGGGAACAGCCCCAGCATTTT.